The 16 T cell receptor beta chains below come from one sample, sequenced in a study of regulatory T cells in long-lasting Graves disease. Arm-PCR of CDR3 regions with iRepertoire HTBI primers generated TCR beta libraries. TCRdb analysed the multiplex PCR reads with MiXCR anew, one entry per CDR3 protein. The sample contains a few hundred thousand distinct CDR3 sequences, approximately 20% of which appear only once. Time point here: newly diagnosed GD, antithyroid drugs for less than 3 months. Generation of the TCR library employed RNA extracted from PBMCs. The specimen was peripheral blood mononuclear cells (PBMCs), collected at new diagnosis, from a patient treated with antithyroid drugs. The source is a female donor with Graves disease.

CDR3 residues: CASSSRGTGVTGELFF. Written as DNA, the CDR3 is TGTGCCAGCAGTTCTCGAGGGACAGGGGTCACCGGGGAGCTGTTTTTT. This chain connects TRBV28 to TRBJ2-2; 10 bases are a match to TRBD1. The CDR3 has 16 residues. The V gene's germline CDR1 is MDHEN and CDR2 SYDVKM. Germline trimming cut 4 bases from V and 4 bases from J; bases unmatched to any gene: 6.

The chain has TRBV20-1 and TRBJ1-1; a possible D gene is TRBD1 (5 bases). Germline lookup yields CDR1 DFQATT and CDR2 SNEGSKA (reference sequence). V shed 6 bases and J shed 3 bases, with 23 bases lying between them. The CDR3 length is 16 residues. The CDR3 reads CSATPLTGQGYTEAFF. The CDR3 DNA sequence: TGCAGTGCCACTCCCTTGACGGGTCAGGGATACACTGAAGCTTTCTTT.

This clonotype has a count of ten or more. The chain is built from TRBV27 and TRBJ1-6, with no clear D. The length of the CDR3 is 15 residues. Trimming stripped 2 bases from V and 0 bases from J, with 5 bases between. The V gene's germline CDR1 is MNHEY and CDR2 SMNVEV (reference sequence). In DNA, the CDR3 is TGTGCCAGCAGTTTACGGGTCTCCTATAATTCACCCCTCCACTTT. This sequence encodes CASSLRVSYNSPLHF.

This clonotype was seen a few times. V is TRBV29-1 and J is TRBJ1-2, with 8 bases that match TRBD1. V lost 5 bases, J lost 4 bases, and 9 bases stayed unmatched. The germline V gene encodes CDR1 SQVTM and CDR2 ANQGSEA. The CDR3 is made up of 14 amino acids. The CDR3 region is CSVTGQGVGYGYTF. The CDR3 DNA sequence: TGCAGCGTTACCGGACAGGGTGTTGGCTATGGCTACACCTTC.

This clonotype showed up many times. This chain uses TRBV6-5 with TRBJ2-7; D tentatively reads TRBD1 or TRBD2 (5 bases each). This CDR3 has 13 amino acids. Trimming pared 2 bases from V and 2 bases from J, leaving 7 bases between. Germline V CDR1 and CDR2: MNHEY, SVGAGI. CDR3: CASSYRGAYEQYF. CDR3 DNA: TGTGCCAGCAGTTACAGGGGAGCCTACGAGCAGTACTTC.

The genes are TRBV6-2 or TRBV6-3 and TRBJ2-7, with D possibly called TRBD1 or TRBD2 (5 bases each). This CDR3 is built from 15 residues. Trimming pared 6 bases from V and 0 bases from J, leaving 15 bases between. Germline CDR1 reads MNHEY; CDR2 reads SVGEGT. CDR3 DNA sequence: TGTGCCAGCAGCGCCCGGGACGGCGGCTCCTACGAGCAGTACTTC. Amino acids: CASSARDGGSYEQYF.

CDR3 in amino acids: CSAILLAGHMPPYEQYF. DNA of the CDR3: TGCAGTGCCATACTCCTCGCGGGACATATGCCCCCTTACGAGCAGTACTTC. The chain carries TRBV20-1 and TRBJ2-7; possibly TRBD1 or TRBD2 for D (6 bases each). Trimming took off 6 bases at V and 4 bases at J, with 28 bases between the two ends. The CDR3 runs 17 residues. Germline V CDR1 and CDR2: DFQATT, SNEGSKA (reference sequence).

V usage is TRBV4-2 and J usage is TRBJ2-3; 9 nucleotides agree with TRBD1. The CDR3 has 15 residues. Germline lookup yields CDR1 LGHNA and CDR2 YNFKEQ. With V trimmed by 5 bases and J by 4 bases, 7 bases remained unmatched. CDR3 DNA: TGTGCCAGCAGCGAACAGGGGGCGCGGCCAGATACGCAGTATTTT. Amino acid sequence: CASSEQGARPDTQYF.

This clonotype was detected only a few times. This chain links TRBV7-2 with TRBJ2-2; D might be TRBD2 (7 bases). V lost 5 bases to trimming and J lost 2 bases, with 15 bases between them. Germline-derived CDR1 and CDR2 are SGHTA and FQGNSA. The CDR3 is 16 amino acids. DNA for the CDR3: TGTGCCAGCAGCCCGCGGGGGCCAACAAACACCGGGGAGCTGTTTTTT. The encoded protein is CASSPRGPTNTGELFF.

This clonotype was observed many times. The V and J genes are TRBV7-3 and TRBJ2-7, with D possibly called TRBD1 or TRBD2 (5 bases each). The germline gives CDR1 SGHTA, CDR2 FQGTGA. CDR3 length: 15 residues. CDR3 loop: CARGIGGCRHDEQYF. DNA for the CDR3: TGTGCTAGGGGCATTGGCGGGTGTCGTCATGACGAGCAGTACTTC.

The chain employs TRBV7-2 and TRBJ1-2; no firm D call. This CDR3 spans 13 amino acids. The ends were cut back, 5 bases at V and 8 bases at J, with 15 bases in the middle. Germline assignment: CDR1 SGHTA and CDR2 FQGNSA. The DNA of the CDR3 is TGTGCCAGCAGCCAAATGCTTGGAGGCGGCTACACCTTC. It specifies CASSQMLGGGYTF.

Many counts were recorded for this clonotype. The CDR3 coding sequence is TGTGCCAGCAGCCCCCGACAGGGGCGGGGGGAGCCCCAGCATTTT. The encoded protein is CASSPRQGRGEPQHF. The chain is built from TRBV3-1 and TRBJ1-5; 8 bases line up with TRBD1. V trimming: 4 bases; J trimming: 8 bases; junction bases outside the gene matches: 10. Looked up from germline, CDR1 is LGHDT and CDR2 is YNNKEL (reference sequence). The CDR3 length is 15 residues.

This clonotype occurred many times. The V gene is TRBV27, the J gene TRBJ1-4; no definite D call. The V gene lost 0 bases and the J gene lost 8 bases, with 10 bases spanning the gap. Germline V gene data show CDR1 as MNHEY and CDR2 as SMNVEV (reference sequence). CDR3 length equals 14 residues. CDR3 sequence: CASSLSGSGEKLFF. The DNA for the CDR3 is TGTGCCAGCAGTTTATCAGGGTCTGGGGAAAAACTGTTTTTT.

The chain links TRBV3-1 to TRBJ2-3, with D possibly TRBD1 on 5 matching bases. The germline CDR1 and CDR2 sequences are LGHDT and YNNKEL (reference sequence). V lost 5 bases and J lost 5, with 11 bases in between. This CDR3 contains 13 residues. Written as DNA, the CDR3 is TGTGCCAGCAGCGCCACCACAGGAGATACGCAGTATTTT. It specifies CASSATTGDTQYF.

This clonotype occurred a few times. This chain joins TRBV6-2 or TRBV6-3 and TRBJ2-7; D gene unclear. CDR1 and CDR2 (germline): MNHEY, SVGEGT. The CDR3 has 12 residues. Trimming stripped 4 bases from V and 4 bases from J, with 8 bases between. The CDR3 DNA reads TGTGCCAGCAGTTTTGCAGCTTACGAGCAGTACTTC. Its protein product is CASSFAAYEQYF.

Ten or more counts support this clonotype. The gene calls are TRBV20-1 and TRBJ2-7; 7 bases line up with TRBD1. Germline CDR1 reads DFQATT; CDR2 reads SNEGSKA (reference sequence). J gave up 5 bases and V 6 bases, and 13 bases lay outside the gene matches. CDR3 length equals 14 residues. CDR3 residues: CSASQTGPRDEQYF. The CDR3 DNA is TGCAGTGCGAGCCAGACAGGGCCCCGGGACGAGCAGTACTTC.